The rows below give T cell receptor beta chains drawn from one sample of a study of CD8 T cells in Susac syndrome. TCRdb re-analysed the immunoSEQ multiplex PCR reads in MiXCR, keeping a single row per CDR3 protein. The table records roughly 120,000 distinct CDR3 sequences, 93% of them present only once. Specimen: CD4+ T cells from PBMCs. The receptors derive from a human donor with multiple sclerosis. Each CDR3 is given without its conserved first and last residue.

j_call v_call cdr3_aa
TRBJ1-1 TRBV7-8 ASRPGGNTEAF
TRBJ2-1 TRBV4-3 ASSQVDASYNEQF
TRBJ1-2 TRBV3-1 ASSPGIGYGYT
TRBJ2-6 TRBV12-3/TRBV12-4 ASSSGNSGANVLT
TRBJ1-1 TRBV5-1 ASSWGTGRGGTEAF
TRBJ1-6 TRBV5-6 ASSAVEGYYNSPLH
TRBJ1-6 TRBV28 ASSTGLINSPLH
TRBJ2-5 TRBV9 ASSVGDAEETQY
TRBJ2-5 TRBV7-9 ASSLGSGGQETQY
TRBJ1-2 TRBV2 ASRSRQRQGNYGYT
TRBJ2-1 TRBV7-9 ASSLAGAHNEQF
TRBJ2-4 TRBV3-1 ASSLGRGGGKNIQY
TRBJ2-5 TRBV5-1 ASRRDNQETQY
TRBJ2-7 TRBV20-1 SAIPIAGGHSYEQY
TRBJ1-5 TRBV5-6 ASSWLQGNQPQH
TRBJ1-1 TRBV6-2/TRBV6-3 ASSPNGPPGRAF
TRBJ1-1 TRBV20-1 SAFGASQAF
TRBJ1-2 TRBV29-1 SVDDRGTGYGYT
TRBJ2-1 TRBV7-3 ASSPRASGGSYNEQF
TRBJ1-3 TRBV6-5 ASRRAISGGNTIY
TRBJ1-1 TRBV20-1 SASAILNTEAF
TRBJ2-1 TRBV5-4 ASSRGAGSSYNEQF
TRBJ1-1 TRBV5-6 ASSVKDVAF
TRBJ2-6 TRBV7-9 ASSNQRGGSGANVLT
TRBJ2-5 TRBV3-1 ASSRRDRETQY
TRBJ2-1 TRBV5-6 ASSLQVEQF
TRBJ1-6 TRBV20-1 SARLQGPNSPLH
TRBJ1-6 TRBV12-5 ASGLVLGGGNSPLH